This T cell receptor (beta chain) was sequenced for a study of PD-1 blockade in classical Hodgkin lymphoma. This clone has only one observation. Trimming at V came to 6 bases and at J to 5 bases, leaving 8 bases not matched to a gene. This CDR3 is built from 15 residues. Germline V gene lookup returns CDR1 SGHDN and CDR2 FVKESK. Time point meaning: newly diagnosed, previously untreated cHL patient sample. This table comes from immunoSEQ multiplex PCR, and its TCRdb copy is limited to in-frame clones, with some not included. The sample yields tens of thousands of clones, roughly 88% seen once. Sequenced sample: peripheral blood mononuclear cells (PBMCs). The receptor's source is a human donor with classical Hodgkin lymphoma. This chain joins TRBV14 and TRBJ2-2, with 8 bases fitting TRBD2. The CDR3 is CASRWSGRGTGELFF. The CDR3, as DNA: TGTGCCAGCAGATGGAGCGGGAGAGGGACCGGGGAGCTGTTTTTT.